This passage covers 9 T cell receptor beta chains from one sample sequenced in a study of metastatic and nonmetastatic thyroid tumors. MiXCR reprocessed the PCR reads for TCRdb. Of about 11,000 clones listed, 25% to 30% are singletons. Not a single patient had been given any form of treatment at any point before undergoing thyroid surgery. The sample taken for sequencing was tumor tissue. The receptors shown here come from a female donor with papillary thyroid cancer or a benign thyroid nodule (not recorded which). Some clones in this sample may be carry-over from other donors' samples.

A remark on this clone: Mismatch with germline at one junction end may stem from a read error. The V and J genes are TRBV7-7 and TRBJ2-3; D gene uncertain. The length of the CDR3 is 13 residues. Germline V gene data show CDR1 as SSHAT and CDR2 as FNYEAQ (reference sequence). The chain's CDR3 is CASSRDDTYTQYF. CDR3 DNA: TGTGCTAGCAGCCGAGATGACACATATACGCAGTATTTT.

This clone appeared a few times. This chain joins TRBV5-1 and TRBJ2-3; the D gene could be TRBD1 or TRBD2 (5 bases each). The CDR3 totals 15 residues. Germline V gives CDR1 SGHRS, CDR2 YFSETQ. Trimming pared 3 bases from V and 3 bases from J, leaving 14 bases between. The DNA for the CDR3 is TGCGCCAGCAGCTCCGGGACCCAGAAGACAGATACGCAGTATTTT. This translates into CASSSGTQKTDTQYF.

The chain couples TRBV6-1 to TRBJ1-3, with D unclear. Trimming took 1 base from V and 0 from J, leaving 7 bases between them. The CDR3 runs 15 residues. The V gene's germline CDR1 is MNHNS and CDR2 SASEGT. The DNA of the CDR3 is TGTGCCAGCAGTGAAGGGCCACACTCTGGAAACACCATATATTTT. This codes for CASSEGPHSGNTIYF.

The chain combines TRBV7-9 with TRBJ2-7; D gene unclear. V was cut by 1 base and J by 5 bases, with 12 bases left in between. The germline CDR1 and CDR2 sequences are SEHNR and FQNEAQ (reference sequence). The CDR3 extends over 14 amino acids. CDR3 DNA: TGTGCCAGCAGCTTAGGGGGTGGCGTCCACGAGCAGTACTTC. Amino acid sequence: CASSLGGGVHEQYF.

This clone occurred many times. A much larger clone sits a single nucleotide away, making a read error possible. The conserved phenylalanine or tryptophan is not found at the CDR3 terminus, so this likely reflects a read error. Other DNA sequences in this specimen translate into the identical CDR3. The chain combines TRBV27 with TRBJ2-7, with 7 bases aligning to TRBD1. This CDR3 spans 14 amino acids. Per the germline V gene, CDR1 is MNHEY and CDR2 is SMNVEV (reference sequence). CDR3 loop: CASSGQDSSYEQYL. CDR3 DNA: TGTGCTAGCTCCGGACAGGACTCCTCCTACGAGCAGTACTTA.

This clone was seen many times. This may arise from a read error, as a much more abundant clone is one base away. The J gene is TRBJ2-7, the V gene TRBV12-3 or TRBV12-4; D tentatively reads TRBD1 or TRBD2 (6 bases each). The CDR3 length is 13 residues. V was cut by 3 bases and J by 5 bases, with 11 bases left in between. DNA of the CDR3: TGTGCCAGCAGTTTTGGGGGGCCCGACGAGCAGTACTTC. Translated, it gives CASSFGGPDEQYF.

This clone is medium-sized within its sample. The chain links TRBV6-1 to TRBJ2-2; D might be TRBD1 (6 bases). The CDR3 loop spans 16 amino acids. V lost 10 bases and J 3 bases, leaving 21 bases between the germline ends. Per germline, CDR1 MNHNS and CDR2 SASEGT. In nucleotides, the CDR3 is TGTGCCATTCAGACCACAGGGAAATGGGACACCGGGGAGCTGTTTTTT. It codes for CAIQTTGKWDTGELFF.

The chain carries TRBV6-6 and TRBJ2-1; 11 bases agree with TRBD2. The V and J ends lost 4 bases and 0 bases, in that order; junction bases with no gene match: 5. The CDR3 is 17 amino acids. Germline V gives CDR1 MNHNY, CDR2 SVGAGI (reference sequence). The CDR3 nucleotides read TGTGCCAGCAGTTCGCGGACTAGCGGGCTCTCCTACAATGAGCAGTTCTTC. Its translation is CASSSRTSGLSYNEQFF.

This clone was found many times. CDR3 loop: CASSQVRGAWADTQYF. The CDR3 nucleotides are TGTGCCAGCAGCCAAGTGCGCGGGGCTTGGGCAGATACGCAGTATTTT. The chain recombines TRBV3-1 with TRBJ2-3, with a tentative D call TRBD2 (6 bases). The length of the CDR3 is 16 residues. Per the germline V gene, CDR1 is LGHDT and CDR2 is YNNKEL (reference sequence). V was clipped by 1 base and J by 4 bases, with 15 bases between them.